Listed below are T cell receptor beta chains from one sample, sequenced in a study of post-analysis software for immune sequencing data. Using its own MiXCR run on the PCR reads, TCRdb lists one record per CDR3 protein. The sample consists of almost 700,000 distinct CDR3 sequences, around 60% of them appearing once. Source material: blood. The origin of the receptors is a girl under 10 years old with multiple sclerosis. Both conserved end residues are part of each CDR3. A D gene is named only where the DNA matches it firmly. Clone size is not always given. Where it is, it says once, few, many or a class for expanded clones.

abundance	j_gene	d_gene	v_gene	CDR3aa	CDR3nt
-	TRBJ1-1	-	TRBV4-2	CASSHVLWGKNTEAFF	TGTGCCAGCAGCCATGTGTTGTGGGGGAAGAACACTGAAGCTTTCTTT
-	TRBJ2-1	-	TRBV10-3	CAINSYRDPRNNEQFF	TGTGCCATCAATTCTTACCGGGACCCCAGGAACAATGAGCAGTTCTTC
few	TRBJ2-7	-	TRBV20-1	CSASTSGGPSEQYF	TGCAGTGCTAGTACGTCCGGTGGGCCATCCGAGCAGTACTTC
-	TRBJ1-2	-	TRBV5-1	CASSLDAGFGYGYTF	TGCGCCAGCAGCTTGGACGCAGGGTTCGGGTATGGCTACACCTTC
-	TRBJ1-5	-	TRBV27	CASSLIVGQPQHF	TGTGCCAGCAGTTTAATCGTCGGGCAGCCCCAGCATTTT
few	TRBJ2-5	TRBD1	TRBV29-1	CSGGQPQETQYF	TGCAGCGGGGGACAGCCCCAAGAGACCCAGTACTTC
-	TRBJ2-1	TRBD2	TRBV7-2	CASSSPGTSSIASSYNEQFF	TGTGCCAGCAGCTCCCCCGGGACTAGTTCCATCGCTAGCTCCTACAATGAGCAGTTCTTC
-	TRBJ1-5	-	TRBV6-5	CASRGGVSNQPQHF	TGTGCCAGCAGAGGGGGGGTTAGCAATCAGCCCCAGCATTTT
-	TRBJ2-1	-	TRBV4-2	CASSQDWASSYNEQFF	TGTGCCAGCAGCCAAGACTGGGCCAGCTCCTACAATGAGCAGTTCTTC
few	TRBJ1-3	-	TRBV11-2	CASSSPGRNTIYF	TGTGCCAGCAGCTCCCCGGGCCGAAACACCATATATTTT
few	TRBJ1-3	-	TRBV12-3/TRBV12-4	CASSLLTGHSGNTIYF	TGTGCCAGCAGTTTGCTTACAGGGCACTCTGGAAACACCATATATTTT
once	TRBJ2-7	-	TRBV5-1	CASSLGAGITYEQYF	TGCGCCAGCAGCTTGGGGGCAGGGATAACCTACGAGCAGTACTTC
-	TRBJ2-1	TRBD2	TRBV5-1	CASSSGQAPGGSNEQFF	TGCGCCAGCAGCTCGGGGCAGGCCCCGGGAGGATCCAATGAGCAGTTCTTC
few	TRBJ2-1	TRBD2	TRBV10-3	CAISEGLAGDNEQFF	TGTGCCATCAGTGAGGGACTAGCGGGAGACAATGAGCAGTTCTTC
-	TRBJ2-7	TRBD1	TRBV2	CASNRDRTKFYEQYF	TGTGCCAGCAACAGGGACAGGACCAAATTCTACGAGCAGTACTTC
few	TRBJ1-2	-	TRBV6-5	CASSYYGGYTF	TGTGCCAGCAGTTACTACGGAGGCTACACCTTC
once	TRBJ2-1	-	TRBV6-2/TRBV6-3	CASSYPQSAYNEQFF	TGTGCCAGCAGTTACCCCCAGTCTGCCTACAATGAGCAGTTCTTC
few	TRBJ2-3	-	TRBV7-2	CASSVYGTSTDTQYF	TGTGCCAGCAGCGTCTATGGGACGAGCACAGATACGCAGTATTTT
-	TRBJ2-1	-	TRBV3-1	CASSTIVGGPGNEQFF	TGTGCCAGCAGCACAATAGTGGGGGGCCCCGGCAATGAGCAGTTCTTC
-	TRBJ2-5	-	TRBV12-3/TRBV12-4	CASSFSASPETQYF	TGTGCCAGCAGTTTTTCAGCTAGCCCCGAGACCCAGTACTTC